Below, 13 T cell receptor beta chains from the same sample are listed, as sequenced in a study of cytomegalovirus exposure and HLA in healthy donors. Use of 60 Vbeta and 13 Jbeta primers characterized the PCR. The assay was immunoSEQ multiplex PCR, and TCRdb's table has in-frame clones only and misses some. The data hold roughly 60,000 clones, with 75% to 85% observed a single time. Input material: PBMCs. These receptors all stem from a female donor in good health and CMV-seronegative.

The chain carries TRBV6-6 and TRBJ2-2, with D uncertain. The CDR3 length is 14 residues. Germline assignment: CDR1 MNHNY and CDR2 SVGAGI (reference sequence). The V and J ends lost 6 bases and 1 base respectively, with 9 bases between them. This CDR3 reads CASRLSMNTGELFF. Written as DNA, the CDR3 is TGTGCCAGCAGACTCTCAATGAACACCGGGGAGCTGTTTTTT.

The chain carries TRBV4-1 and TRBJ1-2; 8 nucleotides line up with TRBD1. Germline V lookup: CDR1 MGHRA, CDR2 YSYEKL. V lost 1 base, J lost 5 bases, and 6 bases stayed unmatched. CDR3 length equals 15 residues. CDR3 DNA sequence: TGCGCCAGCAGCCAAGCAAGGACAGGGAAGTATGGCTACACCTTC. Translating it yields CASSQARTGKYGYTF.

The chain recombines TRBV6-1 with TRBJ2-2, with a possible D match to TRBD1 (5 bases). Trimming left V 5 bases short and J 3 bases short, with 13 bases between. In germline, CDR1 is MNHNS, CDR2 SASEGT. The CDR3 runs to 15 residues. As DNA, the CDR3 is TGTGCCAGCAGTCCCGCCAGGGCATACACCGGGGAGCTGTTTTTT. Residues: CASSPARAYTGELFF.

The CDR3 region is CASSLEGTASAGANVLTF. CDR3 in DNA: TGCGCCAGCAGCTTGGAAGGGACAGCAAGTGCGGGGGCCAACGTCCTGACTTTC. The V and J genes are TRBV5-1 and TRBJ2-6; 7 nucleotides agree with TRBD1. V shed 0 bases and J 4 bases; nucleotides not matched to a gene: 10. This CDR3 is built from 18 residues. Germline V gene data show CDR1 as SGHRS and CDR2 as YFSETQ.

This clone was picked up a small number of times. This CDR3 reads CASSLEGHTNTEAFF. CDR3 in DNA: TGCGCCAGCAGCTTGGAAGGACATACGAACACTGAAGCTTTCTTT. V gene TRBV5-1 combines with J gene TRBJ1-1; the D gene is possibly TRBD1 (5 bases). Germline assignment: CDR1 SGHRS and CDR2 YFSETQ. V gave up 0 bases and J gave up 1 base, with 10 bases separating them. The CDR3 is made up of 15 amino acids.

V and J are TRBV1 and TRBJ2-1; no DNA check was done on the table's D call, TRBD2. TRBV1 is a documented pseudogene. CDR3 length: 17 amino acids. This chain's CDR3 is CTSVVWERGNLYNEQFF. The CDR3 DNA reads TGCACCAGCGTGGTCTGGGAGCGGGGGAACCTATACAATGAGCAGTTCTTC.

The genes are TRBV11-2 and TRBJ1-5; no clear D. The CDR3 has 17 amino acids. Germline V gene data show CDR1 as SGHAT and CDR2 as FQNNGV. Between the trimmed V and J ends, which lost 0 bases and 0 bases, there was a span of 12 bases. DNA of the CDR3: TGTGCCAGCAGCTTAGATAGGGAGACATATAGCAATCAGCCCCAGCATTTT. Amino acid sequence: CASSLDRETYSNQPQHF.

The chain has TRBV14 and TRBJ2-2, with 7 bases fitting TRBD2. The CDR3 is 15 amino acids. Germline trimming cut 4 bases from V and 6 bases from J; bases unmatched to any gene: 8. The germline V gene has CDR1 SGHDN and CDR2 FVKESK. The chain's CDR3 is CASSRQTSLSGELFF. In DNA, the CDR3 is TGTGCCAGCAGCCGCCAGACTAGCCTCTCCGGGGAGCTGTTTTTT.

The chain carries TRBV19 and TRBJ1-5, with D possibly being TRBD1 (6 bases). Looked up from germline, CDR1 is LNHDA and CDR2 is SQIVND (reference sequence). CDR3 length equals 14 residues. The V end lost 6 bases, the J end lost 2 bases, and 11 bases lay between the germline ends. The CDR3: CASSLKGGNQPQHF. CDR3 sequence (DNA): TGTGCCAGTAGCCTTAAGGGGGGCAATCAGCCCCAGCATTTT.

The chain combines TRBV30 with TRBJ1-3; D call uncertain. The CDR3 totals 14 residues. Germline-derived CDR1 and CDR2 are GTSNPN and SVGIG (reference sequence). V was pared by 0 bases and J by 0 bases, with 6 bases between. The CDR3 DNA is TGTGCCTGGAGTGTCCTTATCTCTGGAAACACCATATATTTT. It codes for CAWSVLISGNTIYF.

The genes are TRBV15 and TRBJ1-1; 9 nucleotides agree with TRBD1. The CDR3 length is 16 residues. Trimming removed 2 bases from V and 6 bases from J; junction bases left unmatched: 10. CDR1 is LNHNV, CDR2 YYDKDF, per germline (reference sequence). The chain's CDR3 is CATSRSRQGGRAEAFF. DNA of the CDR3: TGTGCCACCAGCAGAAGCAGACAGGGGGGACGCGCTGAAGCTTTCTTT.

The V and J genes are TRBV27 and TRBJ2-3; 7 positions agree with TRBD2. V gave up 10 bases and J gave up 0 bases; unmatched junction bases: 4. Germline-derived CDR1 and CDR2 are MNHEY and SMNVEV (reference sequence). The CDR3 sequence is 13 residues long. CDR3 sequence (DNA): TGTGCCACCTCGGGGGGAAGCACAGATACGCAGTATTTT. It is translated as CATSGGSTDTQYF.

In this sample, this clone turned up a few times. The chain carries TRBV5-6 and TRBJ1-2; D not certain. The CDR3 has 11 amino acids. V was clipped by 4 bases and J by 5 bases, with 6 bases between them. Germline assignment: CDR1 SGHDT and CDR2 YYEEEE. The CDR3 protein is CASSREYGYTF. The DNA of the CDR3 is TGTGCCAGCAGCAGAGAATATGGCTACACCTTC. The whole variable domain, remainder taken from reference TRBV5-6 and TRBJ1-2, is DAGVTQSPTHLIKTRGQQVTLRCSPKSGHDTVSWYQQALGQGPQFIFQYYEEEERQRGNFPDRFSGHQFPNYSSELNVNALLLGDSALYLCASSREYGYTFGSGTRLTVV.